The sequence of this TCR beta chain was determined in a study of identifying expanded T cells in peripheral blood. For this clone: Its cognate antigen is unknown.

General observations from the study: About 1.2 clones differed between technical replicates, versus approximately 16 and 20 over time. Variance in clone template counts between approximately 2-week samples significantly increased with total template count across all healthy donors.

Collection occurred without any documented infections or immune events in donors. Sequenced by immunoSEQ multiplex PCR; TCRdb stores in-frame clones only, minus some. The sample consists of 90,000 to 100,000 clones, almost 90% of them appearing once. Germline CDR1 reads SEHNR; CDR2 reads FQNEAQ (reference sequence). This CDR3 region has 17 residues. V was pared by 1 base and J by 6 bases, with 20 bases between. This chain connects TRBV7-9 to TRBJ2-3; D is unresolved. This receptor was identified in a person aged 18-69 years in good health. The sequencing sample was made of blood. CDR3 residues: CASSLDLRSAELDTQYF. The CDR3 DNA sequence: TGTGCCAGCAGCTTAGATCTCAGGTCCGCGGAATTGGATACGCAGTATTTT.